This T cell receptor beta chain stems from a study of blood T cells in healthy people across ages. Germline loops: CDR1 SGHTA, CDR2 FQGNSA. V was shortened by 5 bases and J by 0 bases, with 13 bases between the two germline ends. CDR3 size: 15 residues. This clonotype was seen a handful of times. Its antigen is unidentified. General study points: PBMCs that were unsorted prevented a conclusive naive versus antigen-experienced comparison.

Individuals who donated were healthy Caucasians from Russia aged 6 to 90. Donors each provided about 9.5 milliliters of peripheral blood. A second PCR, run for roughly 7 to 11 cycles, used a sample-barcoded 5' primer plus a J-beta primer mix. MiXCR was run by TCRdb on the 5' RACE reads, yielding one entry per CDR3 protein. The sample holds 550,000 to 600,000 distinct CDR3 sequences, approximately 27% seen once. Sequenced material: blood. This chain joins TRBV7-2 and TRBJ2-5; a weak D match, TRBD2 (6 bases). This clonotype originated in a woman aged 70-85 years in good health. The CDR3 sequence is CASSRNGGNQETQYF. CDR3 DNA: TGTGCCAGCAGCCGAAACGGGGGAAACCAAGAGACCCAGTACTTC.